Each of the 17 T cell receptor beta chains below was sequenced from the same sample in a study of molecular identifiers for immune sequencing clone quantification. TCRdb re-called the PCR reads with MiXCR, one entry per CDR3 protein. The sample holds 460,000 or so distinct CDR3 sequences; about a fifth are singletons and the top ten take 0.84%. Sample: naive CD8+ T cells from blood, with Jurkat cell RNA spiked in. Subset reported: FACS-sorted CD8+CD4-CCR7+CD45RA+ naive T cells. Source of these receptors: a human donor in good health. Some libraries in this study had Jurkat cell RNA spiked in.

V is TRBV19 and J is TRBJ1-5; the D gene is possibly TRBD1 (6 bases). This CDR3 has 14 residues. The V gene lost 5 bases and the J gene lost 2 bases, with 10 bases spanning the gap. Germline V lookup: CDR1 LNHDA, CDR2 SQIVND (reference sequence). CDR3 nucleotide sequence: TGTGCCAGTAGTTGGGGGGGCGGCAATCAGCCCCAGCATTTT. This encodes CASSWGGGNQPQHF.

V is TRBV7-2 and J is TRBJ2-7, with a weak D call TRBD2 (6 bases). The CDR3 totals 14 residues. Germline V CDR1 and CDR2: SGHTA, FQGNSA. V dropped 5 bases and J dropped 0 bases, with 11 bases sitting between them. The CDR3: CASSDRDFSYEQYF. CDR3 in DNA: TGTGCCAGCAGCGACCGGGACTTCTCCTACGAGCAGTACTTC.

The chain joins TRBV23-1 to TRBJ2-5; the D call may be TRBD1 or TRBD2 (7 bases each). TRBV23-1 carries the ORF label, with uncertain function. This CDR3 comprises 13 residues. The germline V and J ends were trimmed by 10 bases and 1 base, with 13 bases remaining between them. CDR3 in amino acids: CATGGGAQETQYF. The CDR3 DNA sequence: TGCGCCACAGGGGGGGGGGCCCAAGAGACCCAGTACTTC.

This clonotype has a count of ten or more. The rearrangement uses TRBV20-1 and TRBJ2-7; no clear D gene. Germline V CDR1 and CDR2: DFQATT, SNEGSKA (reference sequence). The CDR3 consists of 9 residues. V was pared by 6 bases and J by 2 bases, with 2 bases between. The CDR3 bases are TGCAGTGCAGCCTACGAGCAGTACTTC. The encoded protein is CSAAYEQYF.

This clonotype has more than one count but fewer than ten. Here the CDR3 reads CASRRTGGDPYEQYF. The DNA for the CDR3 is TGTGCCAGCAGGCGGACAGGGGGCGACCCCTACGAGCAGTACTTC. The chain couples TRBV5-4 to TRBJ2-7; 11 bases fit TRBD1. Per germline, CDR1 SGHNT and CDR2 YYREEE (reference sequence). The CDR3 has 15 residues. V lost 5 bases to trimming and J lost 2 bases; unmatched junction nucleotides: 6.

This clonotype was found many times. This chain links TRBV28 with TRBJ1-1, with 8 bases matching TRBD1. This CDR3 has 15 amino acids. With V trimmed by 5 bases and J by 1 base, 6 bases remained unmatched. CDR1 MDHEN and CDR2 SYDVKM come from the germline V gene. CDR3 region: CASSLGQGWNTEAFF. The CDR3 nucleotides are TGTGCCAGCAGTCTAGGACAGGGCTGGAACACTGAAGCTTTCTTT.

This clonotype has at least ten counts. V usage is TRBV6-5 and J usage is TRBJ1-3; a possible D gene is TRBD1 (6 bases). V dropped 6 bases and J dropped 0 bases, with 12 bases sitting between them. CDR1 and CDR2 (germline): MNHEY, SVGAGI. There are 15 residues in the CDR3. The CDR3 reads CASRRTESSGNTIYF. CDR3 nucleotides: TGTGCCAGCAGACGGACAGAGAGCTCTGGAAACACCATATATTTT.

The table lists this clonotype with many counts. This sequence joins TRBV28 and TRBJ2-7; TRBD2 aligns across 8 bases. Trimming at V came to 4 bases and at J to 4 bases, leaving 9 bases not matched to a gene. This CDR3 comprises 15 residues. Germline V lookup: CDR1 MDHEN, CDR2 SYDVKM. The CDR3 DNA follows: TGTGCCAGCAGTTCAGGACTAGCCGTTATGTACGAGCAGTACTTC. Encoded protein: CASSSGLAVMYEQYF.

Ten or more counts support this clonotype. The chain joins TRBV9 to TRBJ2-7; either TRBD1 or TRBD2 may supply D (6 bases each). This CDR3 is 15 amino acids long. From germline, CDR1 is SGDLS and CDR2 YYNGEE. V lost 5 bases to trimming and J lost 5 bases, with 20 bases between them. The CDR3 loop is CASSMSGSGANEQYF. The DNA of the CDR3 is TGTGCCAGCAGTATGAGCGGGTCGGGGGCCAACGAGCAGTACTTC.

This clonotype was recorded many times. This chain uses TRBV5-1 with TRBJ2-7; D remains ambiguous. The CDR3 contains 14 residues. Per the germline V gene, CDR1 is SGHRS and CDR2 is YFSETQ. Between the trimmed V and J ends, which lost 0 bases and 5 bases, there was a span of 12 bases. CDR3 nucleotides: TGCGCCAGCAGCTTGGTAAGCCATGGGGACGAGCAGTACTTC. This codes for CASSLVSHGDEQYF.

For this clonotype: A much larger clone sits a single nucleotide away, making a read error possible. The gene calls are TRBV6-2 or TRBV6-3 and TRBJ1-5; the D is unclear. This CDR3 is 12 amino acids long. Germline loops: CDR1 MNHEY, CDR2 SVGEGT. CDR3: CATLGSARSQPF. In nucleotides, the CDR3 is TGTGCCACCCTGGGGTCAGCTAGGTCCCAGCCTTTT.

V gene TRBV19 combines with J gene TRBJ2-4, with 8 positions matching TRBD1. The CDR3 sequence is 13 residues long. V gave up 8 bases and J gave up 6 bases; unmatched junction bases: 6. Germline V gene sequence: CDR1 LNHDA, CDR2 SQIVND (reference sequence). The CDR3 loop is CASGNGQGNIQYF. For the CDR3, the DNA is TGTGCCAGTGGGAACGGACAGGGAAACATTCAGTACTTC.

Only a few counts were recorded for this clonotype. V gene TRBV12-3 or TRBV12-4 combines with J gene TRBJ2-3; 11 nucleotides agree with TRBD2. Trimming cost V 3 bases and J 4 bases; bases outside gene matches: 9. This CDR3 contains 17 residues. CDR3 region: CASSFNSGGAWSDTQYF. The DNA of the CDR3 is TGTGCCAGCAGTTTCAATAGCGGGGGGGCCTGGTCAGATACGCAGTATTTT.

This clonotype showed up many times. This rearrangement joins TRBV4-2 to TRBJ2-5; D perhaps matches TRBD2 (5 bases). The CDR3 runs 14 residues. V shed 0 bases and J shed 3 bases, with 8 bases lying between them. The germline gives CDR1 LGHNA, CDR2 YNFKEQ. The CDR3 coding sequence is TGTGCCAGCAGCCAAGAAGGAGCGGAAGAGACCCAGTACTTC. Its translation is CASSQEGAEETQYF.

Turning to this clonotype: The junction and the germline gene differ at one end; a read error may be behind it. Here the CDR3 DNA reads TGTACCAGCAGTGGGTTAGCCAACACAGATACGCAGTATTTT. Its protein is CTSSGLANTDTQYF. This sequence joins TRBV25-1 and TRBJ2-3; the D is unclear. This CDR3 has 14 amino acids. Germline lookup yields CDR1 MGHDK and CDR2 SYGVNS. Based on the CDR3 plus reference TRBV25-1 and TRBJ2-3, the full variable domain is EADIYQTPRYLVIGTGKKITLECSQTMGHDKMYWYQQDPGMELHLIHYSYGVNSTEKGDLSSESTVSRIRTEHFPLTLESARPSHTSQYLCTSSGLANTDTQYFGPGTRLTVL.

The chain uses TRBV27 and TRBJ2-1; 8 bases fit TRBD2. This CDR3 comprises 13 residues. The V gene's germline CDR1 is MNHEY and CDR2 SMNVEV (reference sequence). Trimming cost V 6 bases and J 6 bases; bases outside gene matches: 4. CDR3 nucleotide sequence: TGTGCCAGCAGGAGCGGGAGCATCAATGAGCAGTTCTTC. It codes for CASRSGSINEQFF.

This clonotype was seen ten or more times. The rearrangement links TRBV7-9 to TRBJ2-7; D is perhaps TRBD1 (6 bases). The CDR3 is 15 residues long. Germline-derived CDR1 and CDR2 are SEHNR and FQNEAQ (reference sequence). Trimming pared 5 bases from V and 5 bases from J, leaving 19 bases between. CDR3 sequence: CASSTRDMTIHEQYF. For the CDR3, the DNA is TGTGCCAGCAGCACCCGGGACATGACAATCCACGAGCAGTACTTC.